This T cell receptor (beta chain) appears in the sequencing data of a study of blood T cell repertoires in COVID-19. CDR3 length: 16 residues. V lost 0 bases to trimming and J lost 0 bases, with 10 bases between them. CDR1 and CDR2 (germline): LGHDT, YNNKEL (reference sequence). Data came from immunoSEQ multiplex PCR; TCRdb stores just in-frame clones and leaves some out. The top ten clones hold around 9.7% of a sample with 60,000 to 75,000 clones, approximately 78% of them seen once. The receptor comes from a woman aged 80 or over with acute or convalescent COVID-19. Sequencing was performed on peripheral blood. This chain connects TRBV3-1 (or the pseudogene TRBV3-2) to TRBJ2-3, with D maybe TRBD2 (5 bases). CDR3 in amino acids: CASSQDRPGSTDTQYF. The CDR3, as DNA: TGTGCCAGCAGCCAAGACCGGCCGGGAAGCACAGATACGCAGTATTTT.